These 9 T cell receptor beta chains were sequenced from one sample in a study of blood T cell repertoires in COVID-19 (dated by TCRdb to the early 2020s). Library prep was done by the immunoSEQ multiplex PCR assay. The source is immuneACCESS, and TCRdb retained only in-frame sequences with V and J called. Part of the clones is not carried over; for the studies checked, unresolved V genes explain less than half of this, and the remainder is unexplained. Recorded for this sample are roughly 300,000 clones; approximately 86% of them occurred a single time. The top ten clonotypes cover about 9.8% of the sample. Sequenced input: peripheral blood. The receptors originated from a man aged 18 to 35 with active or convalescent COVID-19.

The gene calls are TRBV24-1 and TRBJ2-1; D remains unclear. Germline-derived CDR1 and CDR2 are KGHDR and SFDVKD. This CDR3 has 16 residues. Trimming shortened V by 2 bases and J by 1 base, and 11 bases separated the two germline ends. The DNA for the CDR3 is TGTGCCACCAGTGATTCTAAGACATTTTCCTACAATGAGCAGTTCTTC. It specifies CATSDSKTFSYNEQFF.

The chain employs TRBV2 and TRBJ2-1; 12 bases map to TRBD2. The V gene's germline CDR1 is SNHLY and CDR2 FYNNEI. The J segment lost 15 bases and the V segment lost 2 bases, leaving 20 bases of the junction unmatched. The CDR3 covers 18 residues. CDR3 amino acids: CASSERDYGLAGYPSRFF. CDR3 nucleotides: TGTGCCAGCAGTGAAAGGGATTACGGACTAGCGGGGTACCCAAGTCGGTTCTTC.

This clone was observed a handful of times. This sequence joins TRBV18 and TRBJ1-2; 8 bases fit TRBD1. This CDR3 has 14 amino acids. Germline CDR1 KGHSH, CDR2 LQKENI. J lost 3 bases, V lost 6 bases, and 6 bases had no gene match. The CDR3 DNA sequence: TGTGCCAGCTCCTCGACAGGGGAGGACTATGGCTACACCTTC. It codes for CASSSTGEDYGYTF.

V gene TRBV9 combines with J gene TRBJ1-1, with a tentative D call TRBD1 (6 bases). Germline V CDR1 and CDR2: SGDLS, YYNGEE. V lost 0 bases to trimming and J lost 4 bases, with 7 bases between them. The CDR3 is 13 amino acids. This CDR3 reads CASSVGDTTEAFF. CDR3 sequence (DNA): TGTGCCAGCAGCGTAGGGGACACCACTGAAGCTTTCTTT.

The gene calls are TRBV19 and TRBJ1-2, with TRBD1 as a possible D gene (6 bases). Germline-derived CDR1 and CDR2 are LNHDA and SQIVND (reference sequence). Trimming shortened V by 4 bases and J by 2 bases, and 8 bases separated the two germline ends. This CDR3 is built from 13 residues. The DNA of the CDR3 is TGTGCCAGTAGTACAACAGGGAACTATGGCTACACCTTC. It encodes CASSTTGNYGYTF.

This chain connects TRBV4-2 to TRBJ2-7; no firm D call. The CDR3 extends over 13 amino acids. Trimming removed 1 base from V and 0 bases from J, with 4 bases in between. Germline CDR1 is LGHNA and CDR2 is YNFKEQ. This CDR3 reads CASSQGASYEQYF. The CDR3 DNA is TGTGCCAGCAGCCAAGGAGCCTCCTACGAGCAGTACTTC.

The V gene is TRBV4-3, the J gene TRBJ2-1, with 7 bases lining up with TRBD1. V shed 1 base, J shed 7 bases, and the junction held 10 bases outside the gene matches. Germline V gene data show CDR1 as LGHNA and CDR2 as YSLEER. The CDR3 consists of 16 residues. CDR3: CASSQGSKGARNEQFF. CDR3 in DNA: TGCGCCAGCAGCCAAGGTAGTAAGGGGGCGAGGAATGAGCAGTTCTTC.

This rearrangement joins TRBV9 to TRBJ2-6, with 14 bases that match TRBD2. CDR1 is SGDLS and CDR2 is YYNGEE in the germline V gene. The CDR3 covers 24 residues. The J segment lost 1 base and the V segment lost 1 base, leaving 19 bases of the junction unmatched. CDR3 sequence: CASSVKIGDPGLAGVPSGANVLTF. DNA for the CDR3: TGTGCCAGCAGCGTAAAGATCGGTGACCCGGGACTAGCGGGGGTTCCATCTGGGGCCAACGTCCTGACTTTC.

CDR3 sequence (DNA): TGTGCCAGCAGCCATGGGACAGGGAGGGTTCACGAGCAGTACTTC. This translates into CASSHGTGRVHEQYF. This chain uses TRBV3-1 (or the pseudogene TRBV3-2) with TRBJ2-7; TRBD1 matches 9 bases. Per germline, CDR1 LGHDT and CDR2 YNNKEL (reference sequence). There are 15 residues in the CDR3. V lost 3 bases, J lost 5 bases, and 8 bases stayed unmatched.